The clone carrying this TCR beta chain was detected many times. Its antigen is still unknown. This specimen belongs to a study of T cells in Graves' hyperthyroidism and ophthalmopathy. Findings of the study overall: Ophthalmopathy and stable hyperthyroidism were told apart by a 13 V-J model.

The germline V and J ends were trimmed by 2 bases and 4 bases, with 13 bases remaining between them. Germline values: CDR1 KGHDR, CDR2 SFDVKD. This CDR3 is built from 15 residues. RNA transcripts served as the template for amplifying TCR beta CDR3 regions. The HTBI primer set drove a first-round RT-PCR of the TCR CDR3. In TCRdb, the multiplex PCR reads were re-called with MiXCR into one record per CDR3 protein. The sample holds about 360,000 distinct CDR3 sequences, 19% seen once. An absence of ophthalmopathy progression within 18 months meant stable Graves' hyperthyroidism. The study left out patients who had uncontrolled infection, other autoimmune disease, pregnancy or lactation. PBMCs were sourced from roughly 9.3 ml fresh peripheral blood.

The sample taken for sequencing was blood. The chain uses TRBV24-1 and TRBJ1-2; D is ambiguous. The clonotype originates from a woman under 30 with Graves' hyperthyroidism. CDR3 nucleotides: TGTGCCACCAGTGATTCCATATATGCGGCCTATGGCTACACCTTC. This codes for CATSDSIYAAYGYTF.